This TCR beta chain was identified during a study of blood T cell repertoires in COVID-19. As for the study in general: Researchers got acute and convalescent COVID-19 samples from the United States, Italy and Spain. PBMCs, B-cell-depleted T cells, or T cells were the source of the cDNA or gDNA that made up the material.

V lost 4 bases to trimming and J lost 3 bases; unmatched junction nucleotides: 10. This CDR3 has 16 residues. The germline CDR1 and CDR2 sequences are MNHNY and SVGAGI (reference sequence). Authors' methods: Researchers report that nucleated cell counts were estimated from reference gene primer amplification. The protocol was immunoSEQ multiplex PCR, while the TCRdb copy is restricted to in-frame clones and leaves out a portion. That table supplies the V and J calls and clone size; D and trimming were determined from the DNA. The table shows roughly 170,000 clones, with about 86% occurring only once.

The sample was peripheral blood. This TCR derives from a woman in her 70s with COVID-19, enrolled during active disease. V is TRBV6-6 and J is TRBJ2-7; 9 bases line up with TRBD2. CDR3 protein: CASSSQTSGGNYEQYF. CDR3 DNA sequence: TGTGCCAGCAGTTCCCAGACTAGCGGAGGGAACTACGAGCAGTACTTC.